The 26 T cell receptor beta chains listed next were all sequenced from one sample in a study of blood T cell repertoires in COVID-19. Sequenced by immunoSEQ multiplex PCR; TCRdb stores in-frame clones only, minus some. The sample holds a few hundred thousand clones, roughly 84% seen once. The specimen was PBMCs or T cells enriched from blood (not recorded which). The receptors derive from a man aged 50 to 59 who had recovered from COVID-19.

This chain's CDR3 is CASSPPGRGEEKLFF. In nucleotides, the CDR3 is TGTGCCAGCAGCCCCCCGGGCAGGGGGGAAGAAAAACTGTTTTTT. This sequence joins TRBV7-9 and TRBJ1-4, with TRBD1 matching 7 bases. Germline CDR1 and CDR2: SEHNR and FQNEAQ (reference sequence). This CDR3 contains 15 residues. V lost 5 bases to trimming and J lost 8 bases; unmatched junction nucleotides: 11.

This sequence joins TRBV10-1 and TRBJ2-7, with 9 bases lining up with TRBD2. The CDR3 is 14 residues long. With 4 bases clipped from V and 6 bases from J, the junction kept 7 bases outside the gene matches. Germline V gene data show CDR1 as WNHNN and CDR2 as SYGVQD (reference sequence). Here the CDR3 DNA reads TGCGCCAGCAGTGGCTCTAGCGGGAAGGGCGAGCAGTACTTC. This sequence encodes CASSGSSGKGEQYF.

This clone was found once. This chain uses TRBV6-5 with TRBJ1-1; TRBD1 might be the D (5 bases). Trimming stripped 6 bases from V and 10 bases from J, with 12 bases between. Germline lookup yields CDR1 MNHEY and CDR2 SVGAGI. The CDR3 length is 11 residues. The CDR3 reads CASSQGSRAFF. The CDR3, as DNA: TGTGCCAGCAGCCAGGGATCAAGAGCTTTCTTT.

The chain joins TRBV6-2 or TRBV6-3 to TRBJ2-3, with 8 bases aligning to TRBD1. Germline V CDR1 and CDR2: MNHEY, SVGEGT. The ends lost 6 bases at V and 4 bases at J; junction bases unmatched: 6. The CDR3 runs 14 residues. The CDR3 spells CASSRPGGADTQYF. The CDR3 region has the DNA TGTGCCAGCAGCCGACCAGGGGGCGCAGATACGCAGTATTTT.

The chain is built from TRBV28 and TRBJ2-7; D might be TRBD2 (6 bases). This CDR3 region has 16 residues. CDR1 is MDHEN, CDR2 SYDVKM, per germline. V shed 7 bases and J shed 0 bases, with 19 bases lying between them. CDR3 loop: CASTQVGGISSYEQYF. The CDR3 bases are TGTGCCAGCACCCAGGTCGGGGGAATAAGCTCCTACGAGCAGTACTTC.

The rearrangement links TRBV7-3 to TRBJ2-3; TRBD2 matches at 13 bases. The germline gives CDR1 SGHTA, CDR2 FQGTGA. Losses at the gene ends were 4 bases for V and 9 bases for J; bases not matched to a gene: 7. The CDR3 extends over 15 amino acids. The CDR3 region is CASSSTSGGAGTQYF. CDR3 DNA: TGTGCCAGCAGCTCAACTAGCGGGGGGGCCGGGACGCAGTATTTT.

The chain uses TRBV7-2 and TRBJ2-1, with 7 bases matching TRBD2. V gave up 5 bases and J gave up 5 bases; unmatched junction bases: 9. The CDR3 length is 15 residues. Germline values: CDR1 SGHTA, CDR2 FQGNSA. The CDR3 DNA reads TGTGCCAGCAGCCCAGTGACGGGAGGACACAATGAGCAGTTCTTC. Translating it yields CASSPVTGGHNEQFF.

The chain is built from TRBV20-1 and TRBJ2-1, with TRBD2 identical over 9 bases. The CDR3 has 15 residues. From germline, CDR1 is DFQATT and CDR2 SNEGSKA (reference sequence). Trimming cost V 7 bases and J 8 bases; bases outside gene matches: 15. In DNA form, the CDR3 reads TGCAGTGTTGGTGAATGGGGAGCGGGGGGCGATGAGCAGTTCTTC. This sequence encodes CSVGEWGAGGDEQFF.

This clone was detected a few times. This rearrangement joins TRBV6-1 to TRBJ2-7, with TRBD1 matching 9 bases. CDR1 and CDR2 (germline): MNHNS, SASEGT. Germline trimming cut 3 bases from V and 4 bases from J; bases unmatched to any gene: 10. This CDR3 comprises 16 residues. The chain's CDR3 is CASSEPTGGIRYEQYF. For the CDR3, the DNA is TGTGCCAGCAGTGAGCCTACAGGGGGCATTCGATACGAGCAGTACTTC.

Comment on this clone: The sample carries other DNA sequences with the same CDR3. The chain has TRBV9 and TRBJ2-7; a weak D match, TRBD2 (6 bases). CDR1 and CDR2 from the germline V gene are SGDLS and YYNGEE. V dropped 0 bases and J dropped 6 bases, with 7 bases sitting between them. This CDR3 has 12 amino acids. The CDR3 reads CASSVVGGEQYF. CDR3 DNA sequence: TGTGCCAGCAGCGTAGTGGGAGGCGAGCAGTACTTC.

DNA for the CDR3: TGTGCCAGTAGTTACCGGGACAATAACTATGGCTACACCTTC. Its translation is CASSYRDNNYGYTF. The J gene is TRBJ1-2, the V gene TRBV19, with a tentative D call TRBD1 (6 bases). Germline CDR1 and CDR2: LNHDA and SQIVND (reference sequence). Deletions cut 5 bases from V and 1 base from J, with 11 bases between. The length of the CDR3 is 14 residues.

The gene calls are TRBV9 and TRBJ1-6, with D possibly being TRBD1 (5 bases). CDR1 and CDR2 (germline): SGDLS, YYNGEE. The V and J ends lost 0 bases and 6 bases respectively, with 13 bases between them. The CDR3 length is 16 residues. This chain's CDR3 is CASSVGRGRGNSPLHF. The CDR3 region has the DNA TGTGCCAGCAGCGTAGGGAGGGGAAGGGGTAATTCACCCCTCCACTTT.

V and J are TRBV7-9 and TRBJ2-5; 10 bases match TRBD1. Unmatched junction bases numbered 14, after V lost 5 bases and J lost 5 bases. CDR1 is SEHNR and CDR2 is FQNEAQ in the germline V gene (reference sequence). There are 17 residues in the CDR3. CDR3 region: CASSPTTGGERWETQYF. CDR3 bases: TGTGCCAGCAGCCCCACGACAGGGGGCGAGCGATGGGAGACCCAGTACTTC.

This chain links TRBV27 with TRBJ2-7, with D unclear. This CDR3 is built from 13 residues. Germline CDR1 reads MNHEY; CDR2 reads SMNVEV (reference sequence). Trimming took off 2 bases at V and 3 bases at J, with 8 bases between the two ends. The CDR3 nucleotides read TGTGCCAGCAGTTTACGTCTCTACTACGAGCAGTACTTC. This gives the protein CASSLRLYYEQYF.

This chain uses TRBV6-5 with TRBJ2-7; possible D gene TRBD1, 6 bases. Between the trimmed V and J ends, which lost 10 bases and 2 bases, there was a span of 21 bases. CDR1 is MNHEY, CDR2 SVGAGI, per germline. The CDR3 sequence is 15 residues long. Here the CDR3 reads CATRHRAELTYEQYF. Written as DNA, the CDR3 is TGTGCCACGAGACACAGGGCAGAACTCACCTACGAGCAGTACTTC.

DNA for the CDR3: TGTGCCAGCAGTTTCAGGGGGCTGAGGGGCTACACCTTC. It yields the protein CASSFRGLRGYTF. This chain joins TRBV27 and TRBJ1-2; 8 bases map to TRBD1. The CDR3 has 13 residues. Germline assignment: CDR1 MNHEY and CDR2 SMNVEV (reference sequence). The V segment lost 3 bases and the J segment 8 bases; nucleotides outside the gene matches: 5.

The chain combines TRBV12-3 or TRBV12-4 with TRBJ1-2, with D tentatively TRBD1 (6 bases). The V and J ends lost 6 bases and 5 bases respectively, with 10 bases between them. The CDR3 extends over 12 amino acids. CDR3 sequence reads: CASRPTGYGYTF. DNA for the CDR3: TGTGCCAGCAGACCCACAGGGTATGGCTACACCTTC.

This chain uses TRBV7-8 with TRBJ1-5, with D hard to call. The germline V and J ends were trimmed by 5 bases and 2 bases, with 10 bases remaining between them. Germline V gene data show CDR1 as SGHVS and CDR2 as FQNEAQ. This CDR3 comprises 14 residues. The CDR3 region has the DNA TGTGCCAGCAGCCCCTGGGAGGGCAATCAGCCCCAGCATTTT. As protein: CASSPWEGNQPQHF.

This sequence joins TRBV3-1 (or the pseudogene TRBV3-2) and TRBJ1-2; 8 nucleotides agree with TRBD1. This CDR3 spans 15 amino acids. Germline V gene lookup returns CDR1 LGHDT and CDR2 YNNKEL (reference sequence). The junction had 10 bases not matched to a gene; V was cut back by 3 bases and J by 7 bases. CDR3 nucleotides: TGTGCCAGCAGCCAGGACAGGGATCGAGTAGGTGGCTACACCTTC. It translates to CASSQDRDRVGGYTF.

This clone was detected only a few times. The rearrangement links TRBV7-9 to TRBJ2-7; 11 nucleotides align to TRBD2. Unmatched junction bases numbered 12, after V lost 4 bases and J lost 4 bases. The CDR3 has 17 residues. Germline-derived CDR1 and CDR2 are SEHNR and FQNEAQ (reference sequence). CDR3 amino acids: CASSSSPRLAGTYEQYF. The CDR3 DNA reads TGTGCCAGCAGCTCCTCCCCAAGACTAGCGGGAACGTACGAGCAGTACTTC. Full variable domain (outside the CDR3, taken from reference TRBV7-9 and TRBJ2-7): DTGVSQNPRHKITKRGQNVTFRCDPISEHNRLYWYRQTLGQGPEFLTYFQNEAQLEKSRLLSDRFSAERPKGSFSTLEIQRTEQGDSAMYLCASSSSPRLAGTYEQYFGPGTRLTVT.

This clone was seen just once. The chain uses TRBV5-6 and TRBJ2-1, with D maybe TRBD1 (5 bases). V shed 3 bases and J shed 0 bases, with 13 bases lying between them. The CDR3 runs to 16 residues. Germline V lookup: CDR1 SGHDT, CDR2 YYEEEE. In DNA form, the CDR3 reads TGTGCCAGCAGCTGGATGGGGCGCAGCTCCTACAATGAGCAGTTCTTC. It yields the protein CASSWMGRSSYNEQFF.

This chain connects TRBV5-1 to TRBJ1-2; 7 bases align to TRBD1. The V segment lost 4 bases and the J segment 7 bases; nucleotides outside the gene matches: 10. Germline assignment: CDR1 SGHRS and CDR2 YFSETQ. This CDR3 is built from 14 residues. CDR3 sequence (DNA): TGCGCCAGCAGCCCCGAGGGGGCTCACGGTGGCTACACCTTC. Translation: CASSPEGAHGGYTF.

This chain links TRBV7-9 with TRBJ1-1, with 9 bases matching TRBD1. The CDR3 is made up of 17 amino acids. Germline V lookup: CDR1 SEHNR, CDR2 FQNEAQ (reference sequence). The J segment lost 1 base and the V segment lost 2 bases, leaving 8 bases of the junction unmatched. CDR3 sequence (DNA): TGTGCCAGCAGCTTAACTCAGGGACAGGGAGGGAACACTGAAGCTTTCTTT. It specifies CASSLTQGQGGNTEAFF.

The rearrangement joins TRBV7-9 to TRBJ1-2, with D possibly matching TRBD1 (5 bases). V lost 4 bases and J 9 bases, leaving 21 bases between the germline ends. The CDR3 is 15 amino acids. Germline CDR1 reads SEHNR; CDR2 reads FQNEAQ (reference sequence). The chain's CDR3 is CASSSHGGQGKRYTF. The CDR3 region has the DNA TGTGCCAGCAGCTCACATGGTGGGCAGGGCAAGCGCTACACCTTC.

V and J are TRBV19 and TRBJ1-2; perhaps TRBD1 as D (5 bases). Trimming shortened V by 1 base and J by 9 bases, and 15 bases separated the two germline ends. In germline, CDR1 is LNHDA, CDR2 SQIVND (reference sequence). The CDR3 spans 14 residues. The CDR3 DNA reads as TGTGCCAGTAGTATAGGCTCAGGGAAATATAGCTACACCTTC. This codes for CASSIGSGKYSYTF.

The V call is TRBV12-3 or TRBV12-4, the J call TRBJ2-5; perhaps TRBD1 as D (6 bases). V lost 10 bases and J 5 bases, leaving 17 bases between the germline ends. CDR3 size: 13 residues. CDR3 sequence reads: CATSRGLGETQYF. The CDR3, as DNA: TGTGCCACCAGCAGGGGATTGGGCGAGACCCAGTACTTC.